These 3 T cell receptor beta chains came from one sample sequenced in a study of T cells after somatic rescue of genetic block. Some clones are missing from TCRdb's copy, which holds only in-frame ones; the method was immunoSEQ multiplex PCR. This table holds about 13,000 clones, 73% found once. Material: peripheral blood mononuclear cells (PBMCs). These receptors originate from a boy aged 5-17 years.

J is TRBJ2-5 and V is TRBV5-1, with no clear D. V lost 2 bases and J lost 1, with 6 bases in between. From germline, CDR1 is SGHRS and CDR2 YFSETQ. This CDR3 is 13 amino acids long. DNA for the CDR3: TGCGCCAGCAGCTTCGCCCGCCAAGAGACCCAGTACTTC. This encodes CASSFARQETQYF.

This clone was picked up one time. The chain recombines TRBV19 with TRBJ2-3; possible D gene TRBD2, 6 bases. Trimming left V 4 bases short and J 0 bases short, with 17 bases between. This CDR3 region has 17 residues. CDR1 LNHDA and CDR2 SQIVND come from the germline V gene (reference sequence). CDR3 nucleotide sequence: TGTGCCAGTAGTAGGGGGGTTCGGGGTTCTAGCACAGATACGCAGTATTTT. The encoded protein is CASSRGVRGSSTDTQYF.

V usage is TRBV7-2 and J usage is TRBJ2-7, with D uncertain. The CDR3 totals 15 residues. Germline V lookup: CDR1 SGHTA, CDR2 FQGNSA. V lost 4 bases and J 0 bases, leaving 13 bases between the germline ends. The CDR3 protein is CASSSSRTSSYEQYF. In nucleotides, the CDR3 is TGTGCCAGCAGCTCTTCCAGGACCAGCTCCTACGAGCAGTACTTC.